This T cell receptor beta chain was retrieved from a study of cytomegalovirus exposure and HLA in healthy donors. The study, taken as a whole, reports: A previous analysis found most TCR beta V segments productive roughly 87% or roughly 30% of the time. When analyzed later, a missense DCLRE1C variant was found to be linked to TCR beta V- and J-gene trimming. Reportedly, cytomegalovirus status was diagnosed with high sensitivity and specificity.

The V and J ends lost 4 bases and 5 bases respectively, with 25 bases between them. This CDR3 region has 18 residues. Germline V CDR1 and CDR2: SGHRS, YFSETQ. Primers included in the PCR were 60 Vbeta and 13 Jbeta primers. Repertoires were generated with immunoSEQ multiplex PCR, while TCRdb's copy carries only in-frame clones and drops some. The sample yields 85,000 to 120,000 clones, about two thirds seen once. As to this clone: Its antigen is not known.

The chain has TRBV5-1 and TRBJ2-1, with a tentative D call TRBD1 (6 bases). The sequence came from a female donor in good health and CMV-seronegative. The sequencing sample was made of PBMCs. Here the CDR3 reads CASSQRWGYRERDNEQFF. CDR3 bases: TGCGCCAGCAGCCAAAGATGGGGCTACAGGGAGAGAGACAATGAGCAGTTCTTC.